Listed below are T cell receptor beta chains from one sample, sequenced in a study of blood T cells in healthy people across ages. Using its own MiXCR run on the 5' RACE reads, TCRdb lists one record per CDR3 protein. Of around 1,000,000 distinct CDR3 sequences listed, 20% to 25% are singletons. These sequences were also reported in another study, on T cells of mothers and their children.

The material sequenced was blood. Source of these receptors: a girl aged 2 to 10 in good health. Each CDR3 is given with its conserved first and last residue. A D gene is named only where the DNA matches it firmly. Clone size appears in some rows only: once, few, many, or a class for an expanded clone.

d_gene	v_gene	j_gene	abundance	CDR3aa	CDR3nt
TRBD1	TRBV4-2	TRBJ1-3	-	CASSQDLAGGAENTIYF	TGTGCCAGCAGCCAAGACCTCGCAGGGGGGGCCGAAAACACCATATATTTT
-	TRBV11-2	TRBJ2-7	-	CASSRRRGEQYF	TGTGCCAGCAGCCGGAGGCGGGGCGAGCAGTACTTC
-	TRBV7-2	TRBJ2-5	many	CASSLLRETQYF	TGTGCCAGCAGCTTATTGCGGGAGACCCAGTACTTC
TRBD2	TRBV4-1	TRBJ2-7	few	CASSQDIRSGTEQYF	TGCGCCAGCAGCCAAGATATACGCAGCGGGACCGAGCAGTACTTC
-	TRBV2	TRBJ2-3	-	CASSVGRRVADTQYF	TGTGCCAGCAGTGTGGGGAGGAGGGTCGCAGATACGCAGTATTTT
TRBD2	TRBV20-1	TRBJ2-3	-	CSVMLADTDTQYF	TGCAGTGTAATGCTAGCGGACACAGATACGCAGTATTTT
TRBD1	TRBV7-2	TRBJ1-2	-	CASSYRDRGDGYTF	TGTGCCAGCAGCTACCGGGACAGGGGAGATGGCTACACCTTC
TRBD1	TRBV5-1	TRBJ2-3	few	CASSPLTGGFTDTQYF	TGCGCCAGCAGCCCCTTGACAGGGGGCTTCACAGATACGCAGTATTTT
-	TRBV29-1	TRBJ2-2	-	CSVPRGNTGELFF	TGCAGCGTCCCCAGGGGAAACACCGGGGAGCTGTTTTTT
-	TRBV5-1	TRBJ2-7	few	CASSRPDLPYEQYF	TGCGCCAGCAGCCGACCAGATCTACCATACGAGCAGTACTTC
-	TRBV7-2	TRBJ1-4	few	CASSFSGTANEKLLF	TGTGCCAGCAGCTTCTCCGGGACGGCTAATGAAAAACTGCTTTTT
TRBD2	TRBV4-3	TRBJ2-7	few	CASSQVGLANEQYF	TGCGCCAGCAGCCAAGTGGGACTAGCGAACGAGCAGTACTTC
-	TRBV12-3/TRBV12-4	TRBJ2-5	few	CASSLSEFRQYF	TGTGCCAGCAGTTTGTCCGAATTCAGGCAGTACTTC
TRBD1	TRBV3-1	TRBJ1-1	few	CASSPRDRGLRGTEAFF	TGTGCCAGCAGCCCCCGGGACAGGGGGCTCAGGGGCACTGAAGCTTTCTTT
-	TRBV19	TRBJ2-7	few	CASSIATSTGYSYEQYF	TGTGCCAGTAGTATAGCCACCTCGACAGGCTACTCCTACGAGCAGTACTTC
-	TRBV9	TRBJ2-2	-	CASSVWITGANTGELFF	TGTGCCAGCAGCGTGTGGATTACAGGAGCTAACACCGGGGAGCTGTTTTTT
-	TRBV9	TRBJ1-2	-	CASSPSVASARRDYTF	TGTGCCAGCAGCCCCTCGGTGGCCTCTGCTAGAAGAGACTACACCTTC
TRBD2	TRBV5-1	TRBJ2-7	-	CASSSLGLDHTNYEQYF	TGCGCCAGCAGCTCCCTTGGACTAGACCACACGAACTACGAGCAGTACTTC
TRBD1	TRBV12-3/TRBV12-4	TRBJ2-7	-	CASRPRGTAYEQYF	TGTGCCAGCAGACCTCGAGGGACAGCCTACGAGCAGTACTTC
TRBD2	TRBV29-1	TRBJ2-2	few	CSVLVAGGPNTGELFF	TGCAGCGTACTCGTAGCGGGAGGACCAAACACCGGGGAGCTGTTTTTT
-	TRBV11-3	TRBJ1-1	few	CASSSTPPLEAFF	TGTGCCAGCAGCTCGACCCCCCCTTTAGAAGCTTTCTTT
-	TRBV24-1	TRBJ1-2	-	CATSDYVEGYTF	TGTGCCACCAGTGATTACGTGGAGGGCTACACCTTC
-	TRBV7-3	TRBJ2-1	few	CASSPGAISYNEQFF	TGTGCCAGCAGCCCGGGGGCGATCTCCTACAATGAGCAGTTCTTC
TRBD1	TRBV3-1	TRBJ2-1	many	CASSPYYPGQDSNEQFF	TGTGCCAGCAGCCCGTATTACCCGGGACAGGACTCCAATGAGCAGTTCTTC
-	TRBV29-1	TRBJ2-5	few	CSVVPYSQETQYF	TGCAGCGTTGTCCCCTATTCTCAAGAGACCCAGTACTTC
-	TRBV7-9	TRBJ2-7	-	CASSSNPTGATGYEQYF	TGTGCCAGCAGCTCAAACCCCACTGGAGCGACGGGATACGAGCAGTACTTC
TRBD1	TRBV7-2	TRBJ1-1	few	CASSLRDRVWNTEAFF	TGTGCCAGCAGCTTAAGGGACAGGGTGTGGAACACTGAAGCTTTCTTT
-	TRBV29-1	TRBJ1-5	-	CSVKSSGKPQHF	TGCAGCGTTAAAAGCTCGGGGAAGCCCCAGCATTTT
-	TRBV6-5	TRBJ1-2	few	CASSLGLTGQREDGYTF	TGTGCCAGCAGTTTAGGCTTGACGGGCCAGAGAGAAGATGGCTACACCTTC
TRBD1	TRBV28	TRBJ1-1	-	CASSLPGQGAAEAFF	TGTGCCAGCAGTCTACCGGGACAGGGTGCGGCTGAAGCTTTCTTT
-	TRBV28	TRBJ2-1	few	CASSLSVGPYNEQFF	TGTGCCAGCAGTTTATCAGTGGGGCCCTACAATGAGCAGTTCTTC
-	TRBV19	TRBJ2-5	-	CASSTGQETQYF	TGTGCCAGTAGTACCGGCCAAGAGACCCAGTACTTC
TRBD1	TRBV11-2	TRBJ2-5	-	CASSPTSRGHETQYF	TGTGCCAGCAGCCCGACGAGCAGGGGGCATGAGACCCAGTACTTC
-	TRBV12-3/TRBV12-4	TRBJ1-2	-	CASSLRQARGMEYGYTF	TGTGCCAGCAGTTTGAGGCAGGCCCGAGGGATGGAGTATGGCTACACCTTC
TRBD1	TRBV10-3	TRBJ1-2	-	CAISRSDRDRSGYTF	TGTGCCATCAGTCGGTCGGACAGGGATCGCTCTGGCTACACCTTC
-	TRBV20-1	TRBJ2-5	few	CSTREIVAKTQYF	TGCAGTACTAGGGAGATAGTGGCAAAGACCCAGTACTTC
-	TRBV7-2	TRBJ1-6	-	CASSLSSLSSYNSPLHF	TGTGCCAGCAGCTTATCTTCCCTGAGCTCCTATAATTCACCCCTCCACTTT
-	TRBV20-1	TRBJ2-3	few	CSASPTDTQYF	TGCAGTGCTAGCCCCACAGATACGCAGTATTTT
-	TRBV27	TRBJ2-7	few	CASSLSRTSFVEQYF	TGTGCCAGCAGTTTATCGAGAACTAGCTTTGTCGAGCAGTACTTC
-	TRBV12-3/TRBV12-4	TRBJ2-5	-	CASRVAWETQYF	TGTGCCAGCCGGGTGGCCTGGGAGACCCAGTACTTC
-	TRBV5-1	TRBJ2-5	few	CASSPLTGREAQYF	TGCGCCAGCAGCCCTCTGACAGGGAGGGAGGCCCAGTACTTC